These 10 T cell receptor beta chains share one sample of origin, sequenced in a study of PD-1 blockade in classical Hodgkin lymphoma. Patients all relapsed after autologous stem cell transplantation, and there was variation in brentuximab vedotin exposure. Profiled with immunoSEQ multiplex PCR; TCRdb holds only in-frame clones, not every one. The sample holds about 28,000 clones, under 85% seen once. The specimen was peripheral blood mononuclear cells (PBMCs), collected before the second cycle of nivolumab. All receptors come from a human donor with classical Hodgkin lymphoma.

This chain's CDR3 is CASSLGRLTDTQYF. The CDR3 region has the DNA TGTGCCAGCAGCTTGGGACGGCTTACAGATACGCAGTATTTT. V usage is TRBV5-6 and J usage is TRBJ2-3; D not certain. CDR3 length equals 14 residues. Trimming stripped 0 bases from V and 3 bases from J, with 8 bases between. Germline values: CDR1 SGHDT, CDR2 YYEEEE.

The chain combines TRBV7-9 with TRBJ1-1, with TRBD1 as a possible D gene (5 bases). The CDR3 is 14 residues long. Germline V gene sequence: CDR1 SEHNR, CDR2 FQNEAQ (reference sequence). V lost 5 bases, J lost 3 bases, and 13 bases lay in between. This chain's CDR3 is CASSLTGDHTEAFF. The CDR3, as DNA: TGTGCCAGCAGCCTTACCGGGGACCACACTGAAGCTTTCTTT.

The rearrangement uses TRBV7-3 and TRBJ2-1; the D is unclear. Between the trimmed V and J ends, which lost 1 base and 8 bases, there was a span of 9 bases. From germline, CDR1 is SGHTA and CDR2 FQGTGA. CDR3 length: 13 residues. The CDR3 spells CASSLKGWDEQFF. CDR3 bases: TGTGCCAGCAGCTTAAAAGGATGGGATGAGCAGTTCTTC. The full variable domain, in which reference TRBV7-3 and TRBJ2-1 provide the parts outside the CDR3, is GAGVSQTPSNKVTEKGKYVELRCDPISGHTALYWYRQSLGQGPEFLIYFQGTGAADDSGLPNDRFFAVRPEGSVSTLKIQRTERGDSAVYLCASSLKGWDEQFFGPGTRLTVL.

This clone came up a few times. The CDR3 sequence: CASSIDRKGWNSPLHF. The CDR3 DNA follows: TGTGCCAGTAGTATAGATCGTAAGGGTTGGAATTCACCCCTCCACTTT. The chain has TRBV19 and TRBJ1-6; D ambiguous. This CDR3 is built from 16 residues. V lost 0 bases and J 7 bases, leaving 13 bases between the germline ends. From germline, CDR1 is LNHDA and CDR2 SQIVND (reference sequence).

The genes are TRBV27 and TRBJ2-3; TRBD1 or TRBD2 may be the D gene (5 bases each). Trimming stripped 0 bases from V and 4 bases from J, with 26 bases between. The germline V gene encodes CDR1 MNHEY and CDR2 SMNVEV (reference sequence). This CDR3 has 20 residues. CDR3: CASSLSLIGIGAEPADTQYF. Written as DNA, the CDR3 is TGTGCCAGCAGTTTATCGCTTATCGGGATTGGGGCGGAGCCGGCAGATACGCAGTATTTT.

This clone has just a few counts. V is TRBV29-1 and J is TRBJ1-1; a possible D gene is TRBD1 (6 bases). Germline V CDR1 and CDR2: SQVTM, ANQGSEA. CDR3 length: 13 amino acids. V gave up 6 bases and J gave up 0 bases, with 11 bases separating them. As DNA, the CDR3 is TGCAGCGTGGGGGACACCATGAACACTGAAGCTTTCTTT. Translation gives CSVGDTMNTEAFF.

The V call is TRBV10-3, the J call TRBJ1-2, with 9 bases identical to TRBD1. V gave up 0 bases and J gave up 3 bases; unmatched junction bases: 5. This CDR3 contains 16 residues. Per germline, CDR1 ENHRY and CDR2 SYGVKD. CDR3 region: CAISESETGGHYGYTF. CDR3 nucleotide sequence: TGTGCCATCAGTGAGTCAGAGACAGGGGGGCACTATGGCTACACCTTC.

The rearrangement links TRBV5-5 to TRBJ2-7; the D gene is possibly TRBD1 (5 bases). Germline V gives CDR1 SGHKS, CDR2 YYEKEE (reference sequence). Between the trimmed V and J ends, which lost 2 bases and 7 bases, there was a span of 10 bases. This CDR3 comprises 12 residues. The CDR3: CASSFPSGEQYF. CDR3 in DNA: TGTGCCAGCAGCTTCCCCTCAGGGGAGCAGTACTTC. The whole variable domain, filled in from reference TRBV5-5 and TRBJ2-7, reads DAGVTQSPTHLIKTRGQQVTLRCSPISGHKSVSWYQQVLGQGPQFIFQYYEKEERGRGNFPDRFSARQFPNYSSELNVNALLLGDSALYLCASSFPSGEQYFGPGTRLTVT.

The chain links TRBV7-9 to TRBJ2-7; D gene unclear. In germline, CDR1 is SEHNR, CDR2 FQNEAQ (reference sequence). V gave up 3 bases and J gave up 6 bases, with 3 bases separating them. The CDR3 has 10 residues. CDR3 loop: CASSLSEQYF. The CDR3 DNA is TGTGCCAGCAGCTTGAGCGAGCAGTACTTC.

V is TRBV7-2 and J is TRBJ1-5; the D gene is possibly TRBD1 (6 bases). Germline loops: CDR1 SGHTA, CDR2 FQGNSA. The CDR3 is 15 amino acids. The V end lost 5 bases, the J end lost 2 bases, and 13 bases lay between the germline ends. CDR3 nucleotides: TGTGCCAGCAGCGGAGGGGGAACGGGCAATCAGCCCCAGCATTTT. It encodes CASSGGGTGNQPQHF.